This entry concerns a single TCR beta chain. Its binding antigen is unknown. No much larger clone is present one base from it, and per-base qualities are unavailable. The EasySep Human CD8+ T Cell Enrichment Kit was used on day 10 to isolate CD8+ T cells from every culture. This sample stems from a study of CD8 T cell repertoires and HIV-1 epitope variants (dated by TCRdb to about 2020). With respect to the entire study: T cells were stimulated in separate culture wells with each of twenty-five peptides representing autologous and known Gag and Nef epitope variants. For less than 13 days the cultures were kept in IMDM with gentamicin, and on days 3 and 7 half of the media was changed with IL-2, IL-7 and IL-15 added. The control conditions were a CMV, EBV and flu peptide pool, the Ebola AY9 epitope as a negative control, and a well with no peptide. A total of about 83 T cell cultures were run, with each culture condition performed in triplicate except for one peptide, which was performed in duplicate. T cells were enriched using the EasySep Human T Cell Enrichment Kit and then co-cultured with an equal number of autologous T cell-negative cells acting as antigen-presenting cells. Three Gag epitope families and Nef HW9 and YT9 were included among the tested epitopes. An aliquot of 1M T cells was saved as an uncultured baseline condition, separate from the roughly 80 T cell cultures. Paper-wide results and their limitations: The assay could identify only TCR beta chains and pointed to proliferation in response to antigen, not to T cell function or cytokine profile. Five clonotypes recognized the Nef KF9 family and one the HW9 family, with no responses to the TAALDMSHF plasma variant. The study identified fewer than 10 antigen-specific TCR beta clonotypes, 5 or 6 of which appeared to be cross-reactive for autologous or known escape epitope variants.

Sequencing of TCR beta CDR3 regions was performed at survey depth on the immunoSEQ platform. The QIAamp DNA micro kit was used to extract genomic DNA from every cultured and uncultured CD8+ T cell population. In the original analysis: Samples with fewer than 5,000 productive reads were excluded, resulting in the removal of about 6% of the roughly 80 HIV peptide-stimulated cultures. A MANAFEST web app trimmed sequences to CDR3 and removed nonproductive sequences, CDR3s under 5 amino acids, and those not starting C or ending F/W. To count as antigen-specific, a clonotype had to be expanded in at least 2 of 3 replicates compared with the no-peptide control at FDR 0.01, and only within one epitope family. In addition, a specific clonotype needed a frequency at least fivefold higher than in wells stimulated with peptides from other epitope families. Here the immuneACCESS table is served through TCRdb, limited to in-frame sequences with V and J called. Missing clones are a known gap in these copies; in checked studies unresolved V genes cover under half, and the rest lacks a known reason. V and J calls and clone size are those listed in that table; D and trimming were worked out from the DNA. The sample table records 80,000 to 95,000 clones; roughly 80% of these occur just once. The top ten hold approximately 24% of the sample.

Per the germline V gene, SGDLS is the CDR1 and YYNGEE is the CDR2. From cysteine to phenylalanine, the CDR3 is 15 amino acids long. Just the 45-base CDR3 DNA is kept, in frame starting at base 1. V was cut back by 3 bases and J by 1 base, leaving a gap of 10 bases between them. The sample was uncultured baseline CD8+ T cells from peripheral blood mononuclear cells (PBMCs). This chain joins TRBV9 to TRBJ2-2; the D gene is possibly TRBD1, with 6 bases matching. This TCR derives from a male donor with HIV. The CDR3 here reads CASSAGTWNTGELFF. The DNA reads as follows: TGTGCCAGCAGCGCCGGGACATGGAACACCGGGGAGCTGTTTTTT. The full variable domain, with segments outside the CDR3 supplied by the reference TRBV9 and TRBJ2-2 proteins, appears as DSGVTQTPKHLITATGQRVTLRCSPRSGDLSVYWYQQSLDQGLQFLIQYYNGEERAKGNILERFSAQQFPDLHSELNLSSLELGDSALYFCASSAGTWNTGELFFGEGSRLTVL.